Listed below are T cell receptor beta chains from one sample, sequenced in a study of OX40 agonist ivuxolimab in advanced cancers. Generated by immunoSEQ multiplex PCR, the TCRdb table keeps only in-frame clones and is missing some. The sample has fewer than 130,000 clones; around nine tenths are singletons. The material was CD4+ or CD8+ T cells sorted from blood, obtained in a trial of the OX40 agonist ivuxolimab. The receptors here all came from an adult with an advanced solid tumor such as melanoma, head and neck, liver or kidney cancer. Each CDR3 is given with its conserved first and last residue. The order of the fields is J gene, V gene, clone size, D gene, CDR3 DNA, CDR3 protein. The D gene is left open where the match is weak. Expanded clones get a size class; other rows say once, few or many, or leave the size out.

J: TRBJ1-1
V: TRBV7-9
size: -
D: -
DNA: TGTGCCAGCAGCGCAAGCGGAGGGCAGACTGAAGCTTTCTTT
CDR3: CASSASGGQTEAFF

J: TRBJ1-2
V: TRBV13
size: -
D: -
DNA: TGTGCCAGCAGCTCCGGACATTTGGGAGCGGGCTACACCTTC
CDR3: CASSSGHLGAGYTF

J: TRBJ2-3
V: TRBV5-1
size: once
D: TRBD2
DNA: TGCGCCAGCAGCTGGCGGGGCGGGGGAAACACAGATACGCAGTATTTT
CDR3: CASSWRGGGNTDTQYF

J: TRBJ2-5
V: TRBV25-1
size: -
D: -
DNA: TGTGCCAGCAGTGAATTTTCGGGGGAGACCCAGTACTTC
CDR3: CASSEFSGETQYF

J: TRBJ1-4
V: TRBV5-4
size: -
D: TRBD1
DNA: TGTGCCAGCAGCGGACCGGGACAGAAGCCTGATGAAAAACTGTTTTTT
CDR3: CASSGPGQKPDEKLFF

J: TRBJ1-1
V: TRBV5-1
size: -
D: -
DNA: TGCGCCAGCAGCTGGGAGGACGGGAACACTGAAGCTTTCTTT
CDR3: CASSWEDGNTEAFF

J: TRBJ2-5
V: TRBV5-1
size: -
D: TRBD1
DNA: TGCGCCAGCAGCTCCGCAGGGGGAAATGAAGAGACCCAGTACTTC
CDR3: CASSSAGGNEETQYF

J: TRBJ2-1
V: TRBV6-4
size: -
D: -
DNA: TGTGCCAGCAGTCTCGAGATATACAATGAGCAGTTCTTC
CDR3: CASSLEIYNEQFF

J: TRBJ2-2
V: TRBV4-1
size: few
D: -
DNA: TGCGCCAGCAGCCAAGGATTTAGCGGCACGGTAAACACCGGGGAGCTGTTTTTT
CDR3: CASSQGFSGTVNTGELFF

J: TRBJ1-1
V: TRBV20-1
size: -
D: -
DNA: TGCAGTGCTCATCAGGGGAATGAAGCTTTCTTT
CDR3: CSAHQGNEAFF

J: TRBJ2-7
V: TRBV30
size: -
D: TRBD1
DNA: TGTGCCTGGACGGGACAGGGTTTCTCCTACGAGCAGTACTTC
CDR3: CAWTGQGFSYEQYF

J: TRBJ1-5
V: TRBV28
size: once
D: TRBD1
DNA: TGTGCCAGCAGAAATACAGGGGGCCGTAGCAATCAGCCCCAGCATTTT
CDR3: CASRNTGGRSNQPQHF

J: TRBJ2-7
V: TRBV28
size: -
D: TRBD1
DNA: TGTGCCAGCAGTTTACGGGGACAGGGAGCCCACGAGCAGTACTTC
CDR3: CASSLRGQGAHEQYF

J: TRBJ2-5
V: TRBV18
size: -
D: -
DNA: TGTGCCAGCTCATTGGCGGCAGAAGAGACCCAGTACTTC
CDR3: CASSLAAEETQYF

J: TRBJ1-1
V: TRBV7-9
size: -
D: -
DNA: TGTGCCAGCAGCCGGAAGAACACTGAAGCTTTCTTT
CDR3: CASSRKNTEAFF